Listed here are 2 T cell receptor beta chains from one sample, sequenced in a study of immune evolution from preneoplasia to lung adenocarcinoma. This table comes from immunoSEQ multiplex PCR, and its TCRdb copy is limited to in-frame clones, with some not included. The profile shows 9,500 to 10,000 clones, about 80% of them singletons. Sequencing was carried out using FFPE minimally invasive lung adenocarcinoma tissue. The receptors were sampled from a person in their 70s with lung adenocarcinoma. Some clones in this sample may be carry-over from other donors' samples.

CDR3 DNA: TGCGCCAGCAGCCAAGATCCGGGAGCCACCTCCCACAGGGGCTACACCTTC. Protein: CASSQDPGATSHRGYTF. The J gene is TRBJ1-2, the V gene TRBV4-1; a possible D gene is TRBD1 (5 bases). Germline-derived CDR1 and CDR2 are MGHRA and YSYEKL. Between the trimmed V and J ends, which lost 0 bases and 8 bases, there was a span of 22 bases. The length of the CDR3 is 17 residues.

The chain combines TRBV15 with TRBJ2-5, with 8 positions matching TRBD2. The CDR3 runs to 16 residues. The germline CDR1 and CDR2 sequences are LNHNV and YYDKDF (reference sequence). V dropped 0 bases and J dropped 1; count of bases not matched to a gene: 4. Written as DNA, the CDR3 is TGTGCCACCAGCAGAGAGAAAGCGGGGGCCCAAGAGACCCAGTACTTC. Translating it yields CATSREKAGAQETQYF.